Reported below is one T cell receptor beta chain. This clonotype was seen at least ten times. The clone's antigen remains unknown. The sample holds no much larger clone one base away, and base qualities are not on file. This entry belongs to a study of molecular identifiers for immune sequencing clone quantification (dated by TCRdb to the late 2010s). The study in broad terms: For a replicate experiment, RNA from around 20,000 or 100,000 naive CD8 T cells was divided into five aliquots, of which four were sequenced. This methods study used CD8 T cells to benchmark TCR RNA copy counting and molecular-identifier clustering-based TCR repertoire sequencing (MIDCIRS). The full study reports these points: The naive libraries included spiked-in Jurkat TCR RNA (around 9 copies' worth), and this RNA is not part of the donor repertoire. Clones above 20 RNA copies held over 99% of molecules in CMV-specific effector cells but under 1% in naive cells. Identical TCR molecules sharing a barcode could cause highly expanded clone sizes to be underestimated. Modeling indicated approximately 2.7 TCR RNA copies recovered per cell, compared with about ten by digital PCR, which implies a capture efficiency of 25% to 35%. A single cell's worth of spiked-in Jurkat TCR RNA was reported detectable even among 850,000 to 1,000,000 naive CD8 T cells. When barcode sub-clustering was left out, chimeric consensus sequences inflated TCR diversity, with chimeras reaching as high as 47%.

Libraries of naive CD8 T cells were built from about 19,000 to 1,100,000 sorted cells, with 10%, 30% or 50% of the purified RNA used. On a BD FACSAria II, naive CD8 T cells were FACS-sorted as CD8+CD4-CCR7+CD45RA+ and collected into RLT Plus buffer. To test detection sensitivity, Jurkat RNA equal to ten TCR copies was added to samples of about 20,000-1,000,000 naive CD8 T cells. Enrichment of CD8 T cells was performed with RosetteSep CD8+ T Cell Enrichment Cocktail and Ficoll-Paque, after which ACK red cell lysis was carried out. Library generation was performed with PCR. Sequencer: Illumina HiSeq 4000. Bulk TCR libraries were made following a previously described method, with the TCR primers given in Table S5. Purification of total RNA was performed with the Qiagen AllPrep DNA/RNA kit. Before any analysis, reads coming from multiple sequencing runs of the same library were combined into one pool. In the source study's methods: Reads were retained only if their TCR constant sequence matched exactly, and those retained reads were trimmed to 150 nt and grouped according to their 12-nt molecular barcodes. Within each barcode group, reads were sub-clustered at a 15% Levenshtein threshold, and quality-weighted consensus sequences were built per RNA molecule. Non-functional sequences were excluded, and lower-count sequences lying one edit away from another sequence were also excluded. On the basis of fitting two negative binomial distributions, barcode sub-clusters with fewer than 20% of the maximum read count were discarded. Using fastp at Q25 and MiXCR, TCRdb reprocessed the public reads and kept productive beta chains. For every CDR3 protein sequence, its rows merge into one entry that carries the most common genes and DNA. None of the V and J calls come from the authors' own analysis; TCRdb made them. This sample has over 600,000 distinct CDR3 sequences in its table, and 20% of those were observed once. The ten biggest clones cover 0.85% to 0.9% of the sample.

This TCR was recovered from a human donor in good health. Some libraries in this study had Jurkat cell RNA spiked in. Sequenced input: naive CD8+ T cells from blood, with Jurkat cell RNA spiked in. The cell subset or site label corresponds to: FACS-sorted CD8+CD4-CCR7+CD45RA+ naive T cells.

The DNA is as follows: TGTGCCAGCAGCTCTCTAGAGACAGCGAACCCTACCACAACTAATGAAAAACTGTTTTTT. Translated, it reads CASSSLETANPTTTNEKLFF. Rearrangement joined TRBV6-6 to TRBJ1-4, with a tentative D gene TRBD1 over 5 matching bases. CDR1 and CDR2 are read off the germline V gene (reference sequence) as MNHNY and SVGAGI. Trimming removed 6 bases from V and 0 bases from J, leaving 26 bases between the germline ends. Spanning cysteine to phenylalanine, the CDR3 consists of 20 amino acids. Only the CDR3 region is kept as DNA, spanning 60 bases read in frame from base 1.